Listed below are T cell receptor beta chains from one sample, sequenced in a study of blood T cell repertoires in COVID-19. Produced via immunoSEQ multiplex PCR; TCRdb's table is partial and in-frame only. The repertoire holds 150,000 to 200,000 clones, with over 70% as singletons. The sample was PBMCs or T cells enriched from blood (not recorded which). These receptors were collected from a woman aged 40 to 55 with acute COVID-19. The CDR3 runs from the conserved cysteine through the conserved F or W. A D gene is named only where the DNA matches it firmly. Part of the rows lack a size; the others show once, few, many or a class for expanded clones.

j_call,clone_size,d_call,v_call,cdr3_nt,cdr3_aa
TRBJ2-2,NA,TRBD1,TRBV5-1,TGCGCCAGCAGCGCGGGACAGGGGGTCGGGGAGCTGTTTTTT,CASSAGQGVGELFF
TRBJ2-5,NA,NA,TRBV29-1,TGCAGCGTGGGGACTTTCTCGGGGACCCAGTACTTC,CSVGTFSGTQYF
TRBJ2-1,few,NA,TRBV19,TGTGCCAGTAGTCCCCCCCCCGGGAGCTCCTACAATGAGCAGTTCTTC,CASSPPPGSSYNEQFF
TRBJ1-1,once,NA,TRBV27,TGTGCCAGCAGTCACTTGGGTCCCCGAGGTAGCACTGAAGCTTTCTTT,CASSHLGPRGSTEAFF
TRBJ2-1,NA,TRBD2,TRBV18,TGTGCCAGCTCACCGGGACTAGCTTACAATGAGCAGTTCTTC,CASSPGLAYNEQFF
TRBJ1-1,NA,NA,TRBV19,TGTGCCAGTAGTAAAGGGGTGAACACTGAAGCTTTCTTT,CASSKGVNTEAFF
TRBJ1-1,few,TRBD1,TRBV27,TGTGCCAGCAGTCCCTCAGGGGGCGCAAAGAACACTGAAGCTTTCTTT,CASSPSGGAKNTEAFF
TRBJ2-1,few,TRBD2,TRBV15,TGTGCCACCAGCAGAACGGGACTAGCGGGATCGGATGAGCAGTTCTTC,CATSRTGLAGSDEQFF
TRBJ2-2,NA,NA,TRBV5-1,TGCGCCAGCAGCCCATCCACTAGCTTCGGCACCGGGGAGCTGTTTTTT,CASSPSTSFGTGELFF
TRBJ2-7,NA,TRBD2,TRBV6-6,TGTGCCAGCAGCTGGACTAGCGGGACCTCCTACGAGCAGTACTTC,CASSWTSGTSYEQYF
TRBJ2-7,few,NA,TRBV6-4,TGTGCCAGCAGTGACTCGAGTCTTAGCAGGGTTCAAGCTACGTTCTACGAGCAGTACTTC,CASSDSSLSRVQATFYEQYF
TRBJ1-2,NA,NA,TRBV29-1,TGCAGCGTTTCCTTGGGCCAAGGAGGGGCTGGCTACACCTTC,CSVSLGQGGAGYTF
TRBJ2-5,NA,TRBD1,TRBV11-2,TGTGCCAGCAGCTTAGTACAGGGGGACCCAGAGACCCAGTACTTC,CASSLVQGDPETQYF
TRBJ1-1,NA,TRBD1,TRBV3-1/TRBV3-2,TGTGCCAGCAGCCAAGGTCGGGACAGCTCCTTCTTT,CASSQGRDSSFF
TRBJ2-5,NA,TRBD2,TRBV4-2,TGTGCCAGCAGCCAAGAGGGGTCACGACTAGCGGGAGGCTTGACCCAGTACTTC,CASSQEGSRLAGGLTQYF
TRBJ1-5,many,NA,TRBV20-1,TGCAGTGCTAGTACTCCAGACTACAATCAGCCCCAGCATTTT,CSASTPDYNQPQHF
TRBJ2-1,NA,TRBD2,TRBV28,TGTGCCAGCAGTTGGGGTAGCGGGAGGACCTACTACTCCTACAATGAGCAGTTCTTC,CASSWGSGRTYYSYNEQFF
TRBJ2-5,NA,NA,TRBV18,TGTGCCAGCTCAGCGCTTCAAGAGACCCAGTACTTC,CASSALQETQYF
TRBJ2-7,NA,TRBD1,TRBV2,TGTGCCAGCAGTGAGGGGACAGGGGCCGAGCAGTACTTC,CASSEGTGAEQYF
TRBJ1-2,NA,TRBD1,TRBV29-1,TGCAGCGTTGATCCCGGACAGGGGGCTCGCTGCACCTTC,CSVDPGQGARCTF
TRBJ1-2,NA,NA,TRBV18,TGTGCCAGCTCACCAGGACAGACCTTTGGAGATGGCTACACCTTC,CASSPGQTFGDGYTF
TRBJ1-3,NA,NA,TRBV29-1,TGCAGCGTTTCACAGGGCGGGTTTGGAAACACCATATATTTT,CSVSQGGFGNTIYF
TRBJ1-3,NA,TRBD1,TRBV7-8,TGTGCCAGCAGCTTAGGGGGACAGGGAAACACCATATATTTT,CASSLGGQGNTIYF
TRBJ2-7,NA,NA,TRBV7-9,TGTGCCAGCAGCTTTGACAGTGGGGCTACCGAGCAGTACTTC,CASSFDSGATEQYF
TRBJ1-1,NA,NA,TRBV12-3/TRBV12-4,TGTGCCAGCAGTTTATCCGTGGAGCGTGAAGCTTTCTTT,CASSLSVEREAFF
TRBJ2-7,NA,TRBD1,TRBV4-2,TGTGCCAGCAGCCAAGGGGGGACAGGGAACGAGCAGTACTTC,CASSQGGTGNEQYF
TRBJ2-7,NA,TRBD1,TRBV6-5,TGTGCCAGCAGTTACTCCGGACAGGGGGAGCAGTACTTC,CASSYSGQGEQYF
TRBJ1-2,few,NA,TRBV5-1,TGCGCCAGCAGCTTGGGACAAACGACTAACTATGGCTACACCTTC,CASSLGQTTNYGYTF
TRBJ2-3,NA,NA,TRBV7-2,TGTGCCAGCAGTTACGGACTTTATACCACAGATACGCAGTATTTT,CASSYGLYTTDTQYF
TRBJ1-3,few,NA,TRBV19,TGTGCCAGTAGTACGCTGGGGGAGGTAAACACCATATATTTT,CASSTLGEVNTIYF
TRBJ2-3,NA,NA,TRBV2,TGTGCCAGCAGTTCCGACAGGATAAACACAGATACGCAGTATTTT,CASSSDRINTDTQYF
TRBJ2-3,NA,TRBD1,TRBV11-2,TGTGCCAGCAGCTTAGATTCACAGGGGGTTGCGGGATGGGATACGCAGTATTTT,CASSLDSQGVAGWDTQYF
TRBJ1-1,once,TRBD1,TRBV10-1,TGCGCCAGCAGTGAAGGACAGGGGAACACTGAAGCTTTCTTT,CASSEGQGNTEAFF
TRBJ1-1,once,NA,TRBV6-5,TGTGCCAGCTCGTGGAATCGACAGATGAACACTGAAGCTTTCTTT,CASSWNRQMNTEAFF
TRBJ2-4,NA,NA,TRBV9,TGTGCCAGCAGCGTAGGGATGTGGGGGGAAGGGGCCAAAAACATTCAGTACTTC,CASSVGMWGEGAKNIQYF
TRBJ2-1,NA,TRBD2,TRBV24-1,TGTGCCACCAGTGATTTGGGAACTACTAGCGCGATCGGTGAGCAGTTCTTC,CATSDLGTTSAIGEQFF
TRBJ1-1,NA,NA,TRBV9,TGTGCCAGCAGCGGAGTCGTGGACACTGAAGCTTTCTTT,CASSGVVDTEAFF
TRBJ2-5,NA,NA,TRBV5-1,TGCGCCAGCAGCTCGCAGTACCAAGAGACCCAGTACTTC,CASSSQYQETQYF
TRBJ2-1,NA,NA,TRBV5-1,TGCGCCAGCAGCTTGGGACTAGATTGGGACAATGAGCAGTTCTTC,CASSLGLDWDNEQFF
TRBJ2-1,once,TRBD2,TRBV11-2,TGTGCCAGCAGCACCTCCGGGGGGACTCGAACGTTCTTC,CASSTSGGTRTFF
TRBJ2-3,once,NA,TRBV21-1,TGTGCCAGCTACCCCGGACAGGGTCAAGATACGCAGTATTTT,CASYPGQGQDTQYF
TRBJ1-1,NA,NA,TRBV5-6,TGTGCCAGCAGCCAGACAGTGGTAGGCACTGAAGCTTTCTTT,CASSQTVVGTEAFF
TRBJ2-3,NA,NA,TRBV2,TGTGCCAGGACACGTTCCACTAGCACAGATACGCAGTATTTT,CARTRSTSTDTQYF
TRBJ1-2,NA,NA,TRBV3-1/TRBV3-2,TGTGCCAGCAGCCAAGGCGGCAGCTTAACTAACTATGGCTACACCTTC,CASSQGGSLTNYGYTF
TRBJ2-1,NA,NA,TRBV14,TGTGCCAGCAGCCACGGGAATGTTCGGTTCTTC,CASSHGNVRFF